This TCR beta chain was recovered during a study of blood T cell repertoires in COVID-19. Study-level background: Collection of acute and convalescent COVID-19 samples took place in the United States, Italy and Spain. T cells, B-cell-depleted T cells, or PBMCs provided the cDNA or gDNA that served as material.

As handled by the study authors: Nucleated cell counts were estimated from reference gene primer amplification. This table comes from immunoSEQ multiplex PCR, and its TCRdb copy is limited to in-frame clones, with some not included. The V and J calls and clone size come from that table; D and trimming were worked out from the DNA. Of some 200,000 clones in the sample, about four fifths were seen once. In germline, CDR1 is ENHRY, CDR2 SYGVKD. The CDR3 runs 16 residues. Losses at the gene ends were 3 bases for V and 6 bases for J; bases not matched to a gene: 8. This chain uses TRBV10-3 with TRBJ2-5; 12 positions agree with TRBD2. The sample comprised peripheral blood. The sequence was collected from a middle-aged woman with acute or convalescent COVID-19. The CDR3 sequence: CAISDQTSGRGKTQYF. CDR3 DNA: TGTGCCATCAGTGACCAGACTAGCGGGAGAGGGAAGACCCAGTACTTC.